This TCR beta chain was documented in a study of blood T cell repertoires in COVID-19 (TCRdb year 2020). About the full investigation: Samples from collaborators originated in the United States, Italy and Spain and spanned both the acute and convalescent phases of COVID-19. The material from the prospective study consisted of cDNA or gDNA derived from T cells, B-cell-depleted T cells, or PBMCs. Subjects who had been exposed to COVID-19, were actively infected with it, or had recovered from it provided the deeply sampled blood TCRbeta repertoires that made up the dataset. The repertoires were released in a freely available public database meant as a resource for research on the immune response to SARS-CoV-2. The samples were drawn from two sources: the first 160 participants of the ongoing ImmuneRACE study, and 950 to 1,500 subjects contributed by 6 global collaborators. Sample metadata almost always included a de-identified subject ID, COVID-19 status, age in years and sex. Where HLA class I and class II types were available, the types were taken from metadata supplied by the sample provider, not from assay-based typing.

TCRbeta CDR3 regions were amplified from genomic DNA by means of the immunoSEQ Assay, a bias-controlled multiplex PCR. In the original analysis: Nucleated cell counts per sample were estimated from amplification of reference gene primers within the assay. To quantify the absolute abundance of each unique TCRbeta CDR3 rearrangement, sequence reads were collapsed and filtered. For each sample, productive Simpson clonality was calculated as the square root of Simpson's diversity index across productive rearrangements. The clones in this table, taken by TCRdb from immuneACCESS, are in-frame only. Not every clone is retained; where verified, under half of the shortfall comes from an unresolved V gene, and the cause of the rest is unknown. For V, J and clone size, that table is used; D and trimming come from the DNA. Counted in this sample were 130,000 or so clones; roughly 75% of them appeared once. The top ten clonotypes cover 16% of the sample.

What the authors observed across the whole study: The quantity of clinical and demographic metadata differed by source and by participant and was supplied without curation.

The germline V gene encodes CDR1 LGHDT and CDR2 YNNKEL (reference sequence). Relative to germline, V is 3 bases shorter and J is 0 bases shorter, with 15 bases between their ends. The CDR3 contains 16 residues, cysteine and phenylalanine counted. The DNA shown is the 48-base CDR3, in frame from base 1. With respect to this clone: Its antigen specificity is not known. Base qualities are not at hand, and no much larger clone is one base apart.

Collaborating institutions collected whole blood in K2EDTA tubes following their own protocols. For TCRbeta analysis, collaborators shipped samples in one of three forms: frozen whole blood, isolated PBMCs, or DNA extracted from either of those sample types. The sequenced material came from peripheral blood. The chain is made from TRBV3-1 (or the pseudogene TRBV3-2) and TRBJ2-7; TRBD1 is a possible D gene, resting on 6 matching bases. The receptor's source is a man aged 60-69 years with active or convalescent COVID-19. The CDR3 sequence is CASSHPTGPSSYEQYF. The bases are TGTGCCAGCAGCCATCCGACAGGTCCTAGCTCCTACGAGCAGTACTTC.